The following is a T cell receptor beta chain sequence with its context. The V and J ends lost 6 bases and 1 base respectively, with 12 bases between them. Germline lookup yields CDR1 SNHLY and CDR2 FYNNEI. The CDR3 has 14 amino acids. Primers: 60 Vbeta forward and 13 Jbeta reverse. TCRdb keeps only in-frame clones here, not all; method: immunoSEQ multiplex PCR. In the table there are about 170,000 clones, approximately 73% of which are singletons. This sample is drawn from a study of cytomegalovirus exposure and HLA in healthy donors. V is TRBV2 and J is TRBJ1-1; D perhaps matches TRBD1 (5 bases). The TCR originated in a woman aged 18-29 years in good health and CMV-seropositive. Source material: PBMCs. Written as DNA, the CDR3 is TGTGCCAGCAGCACGGACCAGGGGAACACTGAAGCTTTCTTT. The encoded protein is CASSTDQGNTEAFF.